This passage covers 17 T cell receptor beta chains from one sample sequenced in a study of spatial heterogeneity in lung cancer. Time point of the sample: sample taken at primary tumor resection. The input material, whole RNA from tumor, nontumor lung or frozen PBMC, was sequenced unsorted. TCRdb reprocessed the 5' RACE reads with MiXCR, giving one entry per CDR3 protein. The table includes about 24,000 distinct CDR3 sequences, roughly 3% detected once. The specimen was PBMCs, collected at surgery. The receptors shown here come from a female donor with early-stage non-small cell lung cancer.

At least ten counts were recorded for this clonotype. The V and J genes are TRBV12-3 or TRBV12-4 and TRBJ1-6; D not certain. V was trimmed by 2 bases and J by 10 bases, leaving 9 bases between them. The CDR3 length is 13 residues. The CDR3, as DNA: TGTGCCAGCAGTTTAAACCGGAGATCACCCCTCCACTTT. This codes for CASSLNRRSPLHF.

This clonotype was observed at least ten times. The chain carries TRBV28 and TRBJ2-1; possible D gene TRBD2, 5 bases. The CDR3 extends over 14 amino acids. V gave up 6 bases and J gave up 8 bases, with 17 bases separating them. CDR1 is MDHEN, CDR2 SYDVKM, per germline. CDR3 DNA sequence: TGTGCCAGCAGGCACCGGGAACTGAGGGATGAGCAGTTCTTC. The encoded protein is CASRHRELRDEQFF.

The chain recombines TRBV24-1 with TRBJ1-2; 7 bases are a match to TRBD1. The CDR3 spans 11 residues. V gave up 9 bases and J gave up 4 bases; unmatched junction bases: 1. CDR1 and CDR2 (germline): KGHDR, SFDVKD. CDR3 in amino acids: CATGDSYGYTF. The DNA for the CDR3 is TGTGCCACCGGGGACAGCTATGGCTACACCTTC.

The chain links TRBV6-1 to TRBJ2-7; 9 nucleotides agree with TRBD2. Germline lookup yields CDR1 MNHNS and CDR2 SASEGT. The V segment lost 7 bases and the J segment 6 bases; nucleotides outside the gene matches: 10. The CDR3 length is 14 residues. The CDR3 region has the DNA TGTGCCAGCACTTTGGTAGCGGGAGACCCCGAGCAGTACTTC. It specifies CASTLVAGDPEQYF.

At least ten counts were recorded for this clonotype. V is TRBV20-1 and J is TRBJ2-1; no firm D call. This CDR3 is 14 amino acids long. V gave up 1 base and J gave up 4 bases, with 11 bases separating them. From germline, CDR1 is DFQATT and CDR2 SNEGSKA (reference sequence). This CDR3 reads CSARVLDEYNEQFF. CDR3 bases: TGCAGTGCTAGAGTTCTAGATGAGTACAATGAGCAGTTCTTC.

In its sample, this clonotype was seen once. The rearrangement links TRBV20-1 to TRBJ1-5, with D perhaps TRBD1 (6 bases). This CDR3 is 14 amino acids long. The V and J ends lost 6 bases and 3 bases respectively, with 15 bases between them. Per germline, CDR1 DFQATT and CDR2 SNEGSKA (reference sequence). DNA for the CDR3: TGCAGTGCCGCCGCCAGGGGAACCAATCAGCCCCAGCATTTT. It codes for CSAAARGTNQPQHF.

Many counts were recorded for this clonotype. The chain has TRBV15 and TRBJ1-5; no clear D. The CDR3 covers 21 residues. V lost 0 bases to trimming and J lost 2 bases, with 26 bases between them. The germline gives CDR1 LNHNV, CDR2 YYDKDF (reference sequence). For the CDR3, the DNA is TGTGCCACCAGCAGAGATAGTTTGGCACAGAACGATTTGTGGGGCAATCAGCCCCAGCATTTT. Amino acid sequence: CATSRDSLAQNDLWGNQPQHF.

This CDR3 is CASSHPRIGLAGETRTDTQYF. The CDR3 bases are TGTGCCAGCAGTCACCCCAGAATAGGACTAGCGGGAGAAACAAGGACAGATACGCAGTATTTT. The V gene is TRBV6-2 or TRBV6-3, the J gene TRBJ2-3, with 13 positions matching TRBD2. CDR3 length: 21 residues. Per germline, CDR1 MNHEY and CDR2 SVGEGT. Trimming cost V 5 bases and J 3 bases; bases outside gene matches: 20.

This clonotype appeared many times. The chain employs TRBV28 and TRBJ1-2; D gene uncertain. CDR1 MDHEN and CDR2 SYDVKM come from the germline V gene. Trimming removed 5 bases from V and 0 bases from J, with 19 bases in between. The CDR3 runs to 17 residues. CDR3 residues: CASSPLWPAVPNYGYTF. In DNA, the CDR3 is TGTGCCAGCAGTCCCTTATGGCCGGCTGTCCCTAACTATGGCTACACCTTC.

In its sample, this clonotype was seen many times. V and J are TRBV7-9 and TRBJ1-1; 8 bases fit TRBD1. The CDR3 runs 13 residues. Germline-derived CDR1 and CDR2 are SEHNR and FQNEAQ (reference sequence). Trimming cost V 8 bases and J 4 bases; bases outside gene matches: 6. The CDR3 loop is CASRDRRGTEAFF. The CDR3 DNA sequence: TGTGCCAGCCGGGACAGGCGTGGCACTGAAGCTTTCTTT.

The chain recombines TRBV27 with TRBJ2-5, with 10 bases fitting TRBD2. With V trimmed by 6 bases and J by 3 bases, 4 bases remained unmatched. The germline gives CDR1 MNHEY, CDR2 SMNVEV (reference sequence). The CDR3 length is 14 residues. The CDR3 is CASRAGLAEETQYF. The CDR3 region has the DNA TGTGCCAGCAGGGCTGGACTAGCGGAAGAGACCCAGTACTTC.

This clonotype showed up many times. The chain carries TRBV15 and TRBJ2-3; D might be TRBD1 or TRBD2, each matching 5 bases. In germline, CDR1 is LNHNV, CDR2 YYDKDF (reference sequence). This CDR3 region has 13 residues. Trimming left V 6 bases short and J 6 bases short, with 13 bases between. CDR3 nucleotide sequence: TGTGCCACCAGAGGGGCCGGGGTGGATACGCAGTATTTT. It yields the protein CATRGAGVDTQYF.

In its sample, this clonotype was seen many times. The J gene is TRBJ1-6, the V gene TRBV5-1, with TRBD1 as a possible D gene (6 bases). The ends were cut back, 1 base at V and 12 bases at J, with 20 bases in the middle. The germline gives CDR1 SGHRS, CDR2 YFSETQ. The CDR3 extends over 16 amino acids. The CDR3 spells CASSLTAGQGGRPLHF. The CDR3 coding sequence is TGCGCCAGCAGCTTGACTGCGGGACAAGGGGGACGACCCCTCCACTTT.

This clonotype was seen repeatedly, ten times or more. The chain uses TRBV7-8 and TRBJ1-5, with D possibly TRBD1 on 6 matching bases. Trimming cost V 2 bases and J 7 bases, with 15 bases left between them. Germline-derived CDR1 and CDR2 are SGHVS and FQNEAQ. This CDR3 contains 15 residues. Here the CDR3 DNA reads TGTGCCAGCAGCTTAAACCACAGGGACACGCAGCCCCAGCATTTT. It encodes CASSLNHRDTQPQHF.

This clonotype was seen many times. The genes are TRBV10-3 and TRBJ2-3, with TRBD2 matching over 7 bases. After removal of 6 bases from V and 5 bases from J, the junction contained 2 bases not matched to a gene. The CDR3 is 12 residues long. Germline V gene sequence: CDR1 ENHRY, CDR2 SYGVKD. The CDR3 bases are TGTGCCATCAGGTCTAGCGGAGATACGCAGTATTTT. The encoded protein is CAIRSSGDTQYF.

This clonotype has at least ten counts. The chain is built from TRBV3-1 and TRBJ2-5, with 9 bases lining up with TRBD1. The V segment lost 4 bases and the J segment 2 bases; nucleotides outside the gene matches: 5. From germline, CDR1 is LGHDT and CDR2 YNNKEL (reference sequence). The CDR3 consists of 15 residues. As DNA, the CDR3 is TGTGCCAGCAGCCGTCCCGGGACAGGGCAAGAGACCCAGTACTTC. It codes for CASSRPGTGQETQYF.

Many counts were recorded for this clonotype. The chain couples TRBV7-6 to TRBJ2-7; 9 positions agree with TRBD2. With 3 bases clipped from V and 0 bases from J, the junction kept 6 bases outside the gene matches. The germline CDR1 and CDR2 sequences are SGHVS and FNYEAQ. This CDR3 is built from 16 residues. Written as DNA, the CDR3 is TGTGCCAGCAGCTTGGAAACTAGCGGGCGCTCCTACGAGCAGTACTTC. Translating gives CASSLETSGRSYEQYF. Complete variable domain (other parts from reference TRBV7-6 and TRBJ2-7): GAGVSQSPRYKVTKRGQDVALRCDPISGHVSLYWYRQALGQGPEFLTYFNYEAQQDKSGLPNDRFSAERPEGSISTLTIQRTEQRDSAMYRCASSLETSGRSYEQYFGPGTRLTVT.